The 21 T cell receptor beta chains given below trace back to one sample, sequenced in a study of T-cell reconstitution after alpha-beta-depleted transplantation in children. The library targeted TCRbeta and was prepared with unique molecular identifiers. TCRdb re-analysed the PCR reads in MiXCR, keeping a single row per CDR3 protein. Seen here are over 85,000 distinct CDR3 sequences, around 5.9% observed once, and the top ten hold 5.5% to 6.5%. Here the sequenced sample was PBMCs, mostly from graft donor cells, taken 60 days after TCRalphabeta/CD19-depleted stem cell transplant. These receptors were taken from a female patient between 2 and 15 years old who had a stem cell transplant for Fanconi anemia, so the T cells may come from the graft donor.

This clonotype was seen ten or more times. The chain joins TRBV6-4 to TRBJ2-3, with TRBD2 matching over 8 bases. The CDR3 spans 17 residues. Germline trimming cut 0 bases from V and 1 base from J; bases unmatched to any gene: 6. Germline V gives CDR1 MRHNA, CDR2 SNTAGT. The CDR3 spells CASSDSSGSGGTDTQYF. DNA for the CDR3: TGTGCCAGCAGTGACTCGAGCGGTAGCGGGGGCACAGATACGCAGTATTTT.

This clonotype has ten or more counts. The chain is built from TRBV28 and TRBJ2-6, with 7 bases aligning to TRBD1. CDR1 and CDR2 (germline): MDHEN, SYDVKM. J was trimmed by 2 bases and V by 8 bases; bases with no gene match: 12. CDR3 length: 17 residues. CDR3: CASLDDREKTGANVLTF. The DNA of the CDR3 is TGTGCCAGCTTAGACGACAGGGAAAAGACTGGGGCCAACGTCCTGACTTTC.

This clonotype appeared a few times. The V and J genes are TRBV5-1 and TRBJ2-2; perhaps D is TRBD1 or TRBD2 (5 bases each). CDR1 is SGHRS and CDR2 is YFSETQ in the germline V gene. The V end was cut by 0 bases, the J end by 4 bases, with 22 bases between. The CDR3 contains 19 residues. The CDR3 reads CASSLGWSSGTPATGELFF. CDR3 nucleotide sequence: TGCGCCAGCAGCTTGGGTTGGAGTTCTGGGACCCCTGCCACCGGGGAGCTGTTTTTT.

This clonotype was picked up many times. The V and J genes are TRBV12-3 or TRBV12-4 and TRBJ2-7; possibly TRBD1 for D (5 bases). The V end was cut by 3 bases, the J end by 4 bases, with 7 bases between. CDR3 length equals 12 residues. The CDR3 nucleotides are TGTGCCAGCAGTTTCCAGGGTTACGAGCAGTACTTC. It translates to CASSFQGYEQYF.

This clonotype came up many times. The genes are TRBV29-1 and TRBJ2-3; D possibly corresponds to TRBD1 (6 bases). This CDR3 is built from 14 residues. Deletions cut 7 bases from V and 0 bases from J, with 14 bases between. Germline V gene sequence: CDR1 SQVTM, CDR2 ANQGSEA. In nucleotides, the CDR3 is TGCAGCGGGTCCGGGACAACTAGCACAGATACGCAGTATTTT. Encoded protein: CSGSGTTSTDTQYF.

This clonotype came up many times. The V and J genes are TRBV25-1 and TRBJ2-5; 11 positions match TRBD2. CDR3 length: 16 amino acids. CDR1 is MGHDK, CDR2 SYGVNS, per germline. Germline trimming cut 1 base from V and 5 bases from J; bases unmatched to any gene: 6. The CDR3 protein is CASSEFLAGGRETQYF. In DNA form, the CDR3 reads TGTGCCAGCAGTGAATTCCTAGCGGGGGGAAGGGAGACCCAGTACTTC.

This clonotype showed up many times. The genes are TRBV11-1 and TRBJ2-3, with a possible D match to TRBD2 (7 bases). Trimming took 5 bases from V and 5 from J, leaving 17 bases between them. CDR3 size: 15 residues. Germline V gives CDR1 SGHAT, CDR2 FQDESV (reference sequence). The CDR3: CASSINGGPGDTQYF. CDR3 nucleotides: TGTGCCAGCAGCATCAACGGGGGGCCTGGAGATACGCAGTATTTT.

This clonotype was seen at least ten times. The chain uses TRBV7-2 and TRBJ1-2; no clear D. V gave up 2 bases and J gave up 7 bases, with 11 bases separating them. The CDR3 is 13 residues long. Germline loops: CDR1 SGHTA, CDR2 FQGNSA. CDR3 sequence: CASSLFSKGGYTF. The CDR3 DNA is TGTGCCAGCAGCTTATTTTCGAAGGGTGGCTACACCTTC.

At least ten counts were recorded for this clonotype. The chain links TRBV12-3 or TRBV12-4 to TRBJ2-5; D may match TRBD1 or TRBD2 (5 bases each). The germline V and J ends were trimmed by 4 bases and 5 bases, with 8 bases remaining between them. The CDR3 totals 12 residues. CDR3 sequence: CASSSGTETQYF. CDR3 DNA: TGTGCCAGCAGTTCAGGGACGGAGACCCAGTACTTC.

There are many counts of this clonotype. The chain carries TRBV11-1 and TRBJ2-1; 8 nucleotides align to TRBD1. Germline values: CDR1 SGHAT, CDR2 FQDESV (reference sequence). This CDR3 spans 16 amino acids. With 5 bases clipped from V and 8 bases from J, the junction kept 14 bases outside the gene matches. The CDR3 region has the DNA TGTGCCAGCAGCCCTCAGGGGGCGCGGGATGACTATGAGCAGTTCTTC. This sequence encodes CASSPQGARDDYEQFF.

In this sample, this clonotype turned up many times. The chain recombines TRBV11-2 with TRBJ1-2, with D perhaps matching TRBD1 (5 bases). This CDR3 spans 16 amino acids. V was cut by 6 bases and J by 4 bases, with 21 bases left in between. From germline, CDR1 is SGHAT and CDR2 FQNNGV. Here the CDR3 reads CASSLTGTAYSYGYTF. The CDR3 DNA reads as TGTGCCAGCAGTCTTACCGGGACCGCATATAGCTATGGCTACACCTTC.

The sample holds many counts of this clonotype. The J gene is TRBJ1-5, the V gene TRBV28; D uncertain. Germline loops: CDR1 MDHEN, CDR2 SYDVKM. CDR3 length: 13 residues. Trimming took 3 bases from V and 0 from J, leaving 3 bases between them. CDR3 amino acids: CASSFNSNQPQHF. The CDR3 bases are TGTGCCAGCAGTTTTAATAGCAATCAGCCCCAGCATTTT.

This clonotype has at least ten counts. The chain couples TRBV12-3 or TRBV12-4 to TRBJ2-3, with 10 bases identical to TRBD1. The CDR3 loop spans 14 amino acids. V trimming: 6 bases; J trimming: 5 bases; junction bases outside the gene matches: 5. CDR3 DNA sequence: TGTGCCAGCAGCCGACAGGGGGCAGGAGATACGCAGTATTTT. Translating gives CASSRQGAGDTQYF.

This clonotype was seen ten or more times. The rearrangement links TRBV3-1 to TRBJ2-1, with D uncertain. Trimming removed 1 base from V and 5 bases from J, with 9 bases in between. Germline values: CDR1 LGHDT, CDR2 YNNKEL (reference sequence). This CDR3 spans 14 amino acids. This CDR3 is CASSQGFWDNEQFF. CDR3 bases: TGTGCCAGCAGCCAAGGGTTTTGGGACAATGAGCAGTTCTTC.

This clonotype appeared a few times. The CDR3 loop reads CASSKAYGYTF. In DNA, the CDR3 is TGTGCCAGCAGTAAAGCGTATGGCTACACCTTC. J is TRBJ1-2 and V is TRBV12-3 or TRBV12-4; D is unclear. The CDR3 is made up of 11 amino acids. Trimming removed 5 bases from V and 5 bases from J, with 6 bases in between.

This clonotype has ten or more counts. The J gene is TRBJ2-7, the V gene TRBV3-1; TRBD2 might be the D (5 bases). CDR3 size: 14 residues. V was pared by 0 bases and J by 7 bases, with 13 bases between. The germline gives CDR1 LGHDT, CDR2 YNNKEL (reference sequence). CDR3 DNA sequence: TGTGCCAGCAGCCAAGATGGGAGTTCAGGAGAGCAGTACTTC. Translating it yields CASSQDGSSGEQYF.

The table lists this clonotype with many counts. The genes are TRBV29-1 and TRBJ1-5; D is ambiguous. CDR1 SQVTM and CDR2 ANQGSEA come from the germline V gene. The CDR3 length is 13 residues. V lost 4 bases to trimming and J lost 0 bases, with 7 bases between them. As DNA, the CDR3 is TGCAGCGTTGGTACGGGTAGCAATCAGCCCCAGCATTTT. Its translation: CSVGTGSNQPQHF.

The J gene is TRBJ2-3, the V gene TRBV29-1; 12 nucleotides match TRBD2. The V segment lost 1 base and the J segment 1 base; nucleotides outside the gene matches: 0. The germline gives CDR1 SQVTM, CDR2 ANQGSEA. CDR3 length: 15 amino acids. The CDR3 loop reads CSVEGTSGGTDTQYF. CDR3 DNA sequence: TGCAGCGTTGAAGGGACTAGCGGGGGCACAGATACGCAGTATTTT.

V is TRBV5-5 and J is TRBJ1-5; TRBD1 is a possible D gene (6 bases). V was cut by 3 bases and J by 3 bases, with 13 bases left in between. This CDR3 is 15 amino acids long. Germline loops: CDR1 SGHKS, CDR2 YYEKEE (reference sequence). CDR3 sequence: CASSYTDRTNQPQHF. The CDR3 nucleotides read TGTGCCAGCAGCTACACAGACAGGACCAATCAGCCCCAGCATTTT. Full variable domain (missing parts from reference TRBV5-5 and TRBJ1-5): DAGVTQSPTHLIKTRGQQVTLRCSPISGHKSVSWYQQVLGQGPQFIFQYYEKEERGRGNFPDRFSARQFPNYSSELNVNALLLGDSALYLCASSYTDRTNQPQHFGDGTRLSIL.

Ten or more counts support this clonotype. This CDR3 reads CSASDGQGINYGYTF. CDR3 nucleotide sequence: TGCAGTGCTAGCGACGGACAGGGGATTAACTATGGCTACACCTTC. V usage is TRBV20-1 and J usage is TRBJ1-2; 9 positions agree with TRBD1. CDR3 length: 15 amino acids. CDR1 is DFQATT and CDR2 is SNEGSKA in the germline V gene (reference sequence). V shed 3 bases, J shed 1 base, and the junction held 6 bases outside the gene matches.

The J gene is TRBJ2-7, the V gene TRBV20-1; 15 positions agree with TRBD2. There are 16 residues in the CDR3. V trimming: 8 bases; J trimming: 3 bases; junction bases outside the gene matches: 11. Germline CDR1 is DFQATT and CDR2 is SNEGSKA (reference sequence). CDR3 bases: TGCAGTCCATCGGGACTAGCGGGAGGAGGTTTCTACGAGCAGTACTTC. This translates into CSPSGLAGGGFYEQYF.